The clone carrying this T cell receptor beta chain has just one count. Its antigen is unknown. Measured with immunoSEQ multiplex PCR; TCRdb has only the in-frame clones, and not every one. Here the sample spans roughly 400,000 clones, 70% to 90% being singletons. This entry is derived from a study of Ad26.COV2.S vaccination and SARS-CoV-2 variants. Findings and limits, study-wide: Non-spike TCR breadth was similar in vaccine and placebo recipients. Vaccinated individuals (as opposed to placebo recipients) had higher spike-specific TCR breadth.

With 7 bases removed from V and 2 bases from J, the gap between germline ends came to 11 bases. The CDR3 spans 13 residues. Treatment defined: 19 received Ad26.COV2.S at low or high dose, single or two shots; about 5 received placebo; per-sample allocation not given. The samples were gathered on day 63 after the first injection of vaccine or placebo. This vaccine is an Ad26 vector that expresses the Wuhan-strain SARS-CoV-2 spike. This sequence was found in a person aged 18-65 years who received the Ad26.COV2.S COVID-19 vaccine or a placebo. The source was peripheral blood, collected in a trial of Ad26.COV2.S vaccine versus placebo. V is TRBV12-3 or TRBV12-4 and J is TRBJ1-1; maybe TRBD1 (5 bases). The CDR3 coding sequence is TGTGCCAGCACGAGACAGCACAACACTGAAGCTTTCTTT. Translation gives CASTRQHNTEAFF.